This TCR beta chain was retrieved from a study of blood T cell repertoires in COVID-19. The protocol was immunoSEQ multiplex PCR, while the TCRdb copy is restricted to in-frame clones and leaves out a portion. The sample records under 500,000 clones, 80% to 90% being singletons. The CDR3 sequence is 12 residues long. Germline values: CDR1 SGDLS, CDR2 YYNGEE. The germline V and J ends were trimmed by 7 bases and 13 bases, with 21 bases remaining between them. V is TRBV9 and J is TRBJ2-7, with D tentatively TRBD2 (6 bases). The sequencing input was peripheral blood. The receptor was derived from a woman aged 25 to 45 with acute or convalescent COVID-19. CDR3 DNA: TGTGCCAGCCCCCAAGCGGGCTCCGGGGGATACTTC. Amino acids: CASPQAGSGGYF.